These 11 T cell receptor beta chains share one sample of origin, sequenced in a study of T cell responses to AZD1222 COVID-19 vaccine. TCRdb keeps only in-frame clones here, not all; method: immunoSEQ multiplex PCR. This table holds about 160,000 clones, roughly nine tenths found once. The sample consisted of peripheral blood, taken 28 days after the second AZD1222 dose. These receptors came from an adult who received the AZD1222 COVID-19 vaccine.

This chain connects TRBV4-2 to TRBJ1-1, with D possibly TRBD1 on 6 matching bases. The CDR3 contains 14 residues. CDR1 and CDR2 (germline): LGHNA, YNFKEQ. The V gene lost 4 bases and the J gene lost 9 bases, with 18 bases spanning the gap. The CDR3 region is CASSPAEGHLKAFF. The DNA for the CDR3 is TGTGCCAGCAGCCCAGCTGAGGGACACCTAAAAGCTTTCTTT.

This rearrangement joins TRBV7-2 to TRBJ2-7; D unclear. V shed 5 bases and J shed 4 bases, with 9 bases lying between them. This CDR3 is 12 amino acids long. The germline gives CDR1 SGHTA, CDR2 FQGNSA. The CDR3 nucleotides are TGTGCCAGCAGCCCCGAATGGTACGAGCAGTACTTC. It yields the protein CASSPEWYEQYF.

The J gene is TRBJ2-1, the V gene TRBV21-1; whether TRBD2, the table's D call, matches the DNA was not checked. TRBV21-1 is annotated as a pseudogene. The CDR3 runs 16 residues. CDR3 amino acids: CASSKGRYGRTNEQFF. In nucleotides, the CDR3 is TGTGCCAGCAGCAAAGGGAGGTATGGTAGAACCAATGAGCAGTTCTTC.

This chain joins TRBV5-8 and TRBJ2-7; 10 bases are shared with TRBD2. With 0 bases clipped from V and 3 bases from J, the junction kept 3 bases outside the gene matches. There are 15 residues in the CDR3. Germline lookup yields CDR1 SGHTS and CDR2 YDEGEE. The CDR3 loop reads CASSLGSGRYYEQYF. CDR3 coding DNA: TGTGCCAGCAGCTTGGGTAGCGGGAGGTACTACGAGCAGTACTTC. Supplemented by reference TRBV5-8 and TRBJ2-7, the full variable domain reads EAGVTQSPTHLIKTRGQQATLRCSPISGHTSVYWYQQALGLGLQFLLWYDEGEERNRGNFPPRFSGRQFPNYSSELNVNALELEDSALYLCASSLGSGRYYEQYFGPGTRLTVT.

The CDR3 reads CASSPRQVGDYGYTF. As DNA, the CDR3 is TGTGCCAGCAGCCCTCGACAGGTAGGGGACTATGGCTACACCTTC. V and J are TRBV9 and TRBJ1-2, with D perhaps matching TRBD1 (6 bases). Germline V gene lookup returns CDR1 SGDLS and CDR2 YYNGEE. This CDR3 has 15 amino acids. V was trimmed by 4 bases and J by 3 bases, leaving 16 bases between them. The whole variable domain, remainder taken from reference TRBV9 and TRBJ1-2, is DSGVTQTPKHLITATGQRVTLRCSPRSGDLSVYWYQQSLDQGLQFLIQYYNGEERAKGNILERFSAQQFPDLHSELNLSSLELGDSALYFCASSPRQVGDYGYTFGSGTRLTVV.

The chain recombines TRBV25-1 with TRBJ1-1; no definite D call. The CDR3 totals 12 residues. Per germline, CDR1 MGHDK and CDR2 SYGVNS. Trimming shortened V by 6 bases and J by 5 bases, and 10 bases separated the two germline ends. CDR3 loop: CASSLKGTEAFF. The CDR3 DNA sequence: TGTGCCAGCAGCCTAAAAGGGACTGAAGCTTTCTTT.

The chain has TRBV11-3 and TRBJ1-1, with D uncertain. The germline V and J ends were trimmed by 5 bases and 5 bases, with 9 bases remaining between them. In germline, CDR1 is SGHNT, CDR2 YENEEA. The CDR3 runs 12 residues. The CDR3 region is CASSPRETEAFF. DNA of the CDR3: TGTGCCAGCAGCCCTCGGGAGACTGAAGCTTTCTTT.

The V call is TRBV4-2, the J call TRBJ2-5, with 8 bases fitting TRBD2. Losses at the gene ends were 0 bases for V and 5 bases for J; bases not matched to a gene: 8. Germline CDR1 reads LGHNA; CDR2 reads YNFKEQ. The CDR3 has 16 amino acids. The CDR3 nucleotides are TGTGCCAGCAGCCAAGAGGGTCGGGGGGGCCCTGAGACCCAGTACTTC. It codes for CASSQEGRGGPETQYF.

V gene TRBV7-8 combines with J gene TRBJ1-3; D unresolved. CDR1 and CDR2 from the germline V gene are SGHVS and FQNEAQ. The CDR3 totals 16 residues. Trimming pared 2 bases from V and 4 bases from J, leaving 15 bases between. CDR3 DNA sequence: TGTGCCAGCAGCTTAACCATAACGGGGAGGGGAAACACCATATATTTT. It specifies CASSLTITGRGNTIYF.

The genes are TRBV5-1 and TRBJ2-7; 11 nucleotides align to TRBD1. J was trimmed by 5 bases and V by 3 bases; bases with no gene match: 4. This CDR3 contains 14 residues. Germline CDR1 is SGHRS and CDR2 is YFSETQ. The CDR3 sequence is CASSWAGQGDEQYF. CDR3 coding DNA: TGCGCCAGCAGCTGGGCGGGACAGGGGGACGAGCAGTACTTC.

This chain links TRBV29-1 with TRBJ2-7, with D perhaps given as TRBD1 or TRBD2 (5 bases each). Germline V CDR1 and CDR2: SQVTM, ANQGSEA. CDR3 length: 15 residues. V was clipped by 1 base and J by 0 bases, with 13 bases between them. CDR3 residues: CSVEVRDGSSYEQYF. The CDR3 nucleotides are TGCAGCGTTGAAGTGAGGGACGGAAGCTCCTACGAGCAGTACTTC.